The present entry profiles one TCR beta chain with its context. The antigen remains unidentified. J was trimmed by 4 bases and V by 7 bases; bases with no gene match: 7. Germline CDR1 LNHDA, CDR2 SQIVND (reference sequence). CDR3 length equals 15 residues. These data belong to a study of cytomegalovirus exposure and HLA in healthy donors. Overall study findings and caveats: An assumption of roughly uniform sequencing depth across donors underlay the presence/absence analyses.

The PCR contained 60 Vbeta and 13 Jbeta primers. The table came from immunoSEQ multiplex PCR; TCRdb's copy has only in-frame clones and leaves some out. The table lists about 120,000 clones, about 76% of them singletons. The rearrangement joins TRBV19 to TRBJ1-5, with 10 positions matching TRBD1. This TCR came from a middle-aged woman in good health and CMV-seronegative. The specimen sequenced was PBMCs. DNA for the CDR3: TGTGCCAGTACCCAGGGACAGGGGATTAATCAGCCCCAGCATTTT. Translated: CASTQGQGINQPQHF. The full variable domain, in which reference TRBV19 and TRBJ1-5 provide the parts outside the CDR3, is DGGITQSPKYLFRKEGQNVTLSCEQNLNHDAMYWYRQDPGQGLRLIYYSQIVNDFQKGDIAEGYSVSREKKESFPLTVTSAQKNPTAFYLCASTQGQGINQPQHFGDGTRLSIL.